These 9 T cell receptor beta chains were sequenced from one sample in a study of regulatory T cells in long-lasting Graves disease. Arm-PCR of CDR3 regions and iRepertoire HTBI primers were the basis on which TCR beta libraries were built. MiXCR, run by TCRdb on the multiplex PCR reads, gives a single entry per CDR3 protein. The repertoire holds approximately 210,000 distinct CDR3 sequences, with about 17% as singletons. Time point described: newly diagnosed GD, antithyroid drugs for less than 3 months. The TCR library used RNA extracted from PBMCs. The specimen was peripheral blood mononuclear cells (PBMCs), collected at new diagnosis, from a patient treated with antithyroid drugs. Receptors originate from a female donor with Graves disease.

The CDR3 loop is CATSDLADGGEQFF. CDR3 sequence (DNA): TGTGCCACCAGTGATTTAGCGGATGGGGGTGAGCAGTTCTTC. V gene TRBV24-1 combines with J gene TRBJ2-1; possibly TRBD1 or TRBD2 for D (5 bases each). The length of the CDR3 is 14 residues. Germline V gene sequence: CDR1 KGHDR, CDR2 SFDVKD. V gave up 1 base and J gave up 9 bases, with 12 bases separating them.

Only a few counts were recorded for this clonotype. A much larger clone lies a single base off, so this may be a read error. Because the CDR3 is missing its conserved closing phenylalanine or tryptophan, this is likely a read error. The V and J genes are TRBV28 and TRBJ1-4, with a possible D match to TRBD1 (5 bases). Germline loops: CDR1 MDHEN, CDR2 SYDVKM. The CDR3 totals 14 residues. The V end lost 5 bases, the J end lost 10 bases, and 17 bases lay between the germline ends. As DNA, the CDR3 is TGTGCCAGCAGTGTAACAATAGGGGTGGGAAAACTGTTTTCT. This sequence encodes CASSVTIGVGKLFS.

As DNA, the CDR3 is TGTGCCAGCAGTCAAGGACTAGCGAGCACAGATACGCAGTATTTT. Protein: CASSQGLASTDTQYF. V and J are TRBV6-1 and TRBJ2-3; 9 bases align to TRBD2. The CDR3 spans 15 residues. From germline, CDR1 is MNHNS and CDR2 SASEGT. Losses at the gene ends were 5 bases for V and 0 bases for J; bases not matched to a gene: 3.

The table lists this clonotype with many counts. The genes are TRBV20-1 and TRBJ2-3, with TRBD1 matching 8 bases. There are 14 residues in the CDR3. Germline assignment: CDR1 DFQATT and CDR2 SNEGSKA (reference sequence). V lost 6 bases and J lost 6; bases outside the gene matches: 11. CDR3 residues: CSAPGTGLRDTQYF. The CDR3 coding sequence is TGCAGTGCCCCCGGGACAGGTCTGAGGGATACGCAGTATTTT.

This clonotype was recorded many times. This rearrangement joins TRBV6-1 to TRBJ2-3, with TRBD2 matching over 7 bases. Trimming took 6 bases from V and 1 from J; bases not matched to a gene: 4. Germline values: CDR1 MNHNS, CDR2 SASEGT. The CDR3 totals 14 residues. CDR3 sequence: CASRETSGTDTQYF. CDR3 nucleotide sequence: TGTGCCAGCAGAGAAACTAGCGGCACAGATACGCAGTATTTT.

This clonotype was recorded many times. This rearrangement joins TRBV24-1 to TRBJ2-7; 7 bases are a match to TRBD1. This CDR3 is 22 amino acids long. The V gene's germline CDR1 is KGHDR and CDR2 SFDVKD. V shed 6 bases, J shed 1 base, and the junction held 29 bases outside the gene matches. This CDR3 reads CATSKDVIRPPRGQPESYEQYF. DNA for the CDR3: TGTGCCACCAGTAAAGACGTTATCCGCCCACCACGGGGACAGCCCGAGTCCTACGAGCAGTACTTC.

The chain recombines TRBV20-1 with TRBJ2-2, with 16 positions matching TRBD2. J lost 0 bases, V lost 0 bases, and 4 bases had no gene match. This CDR3 comprises 19 residues. Germline CDR1 is DFQATT and CDR2 is SNEGSKA (reference sequence). The CDR3 DNA reads as TGCAGTGCTAGAGATAGGGGACTAGCGGGAGGGTCGAACACCGGGGAGCTGTTTTTT. Translated, it gives CSARDRGLAGGSNTGELFF.

This clonotype has at least ten counts. The CDR3 DNA is TGTGCCAGCACCGCAAGACTAGCGGGAGGGAATGAGCAGTTCTTC. Translating it yields CASTARLAGGNEQFF. This chain links TRBV7-8 with TRBJ2-1, with TRBD2 matching over 14 bases. V trimming: 7 bases; J trimming: 7 bases; junction bases outside the gene matches: 6. Germline V gene data show CDR1 as SGHVS and CDR2 as FQNEAQ. The CDR3 consists of 15 residues. The full variable domain, with the rest looked up from reference TRBV7-8 and TRBJ2-1, is GAGVSQSPRYKVAKRGQDVALRCDPISGHVSLFWYQQALGQGPEFLTYFQNEAQLDKSGLPSDRFFAERPEGSVSTLKIQRTQQEDSAVYLCASTARLAGGNEQFFGPGTRLTVL.

The chain combines TRBV29-1 with TRBJ1-5, with D unclear. Germline CDR1 and CDR2: SQVTM and ANQGSEA. V lost 4 bases and J 3 bases, leaving 10 bases between the germline ends. This CDR3 contains 13 residues. CDR3 in amino acids: CSVAAGHNQPQHF. The CDR3 DNA is TGCAGCGTTGCCGCAGGTCACAATCAGCCCCAGCATTTT.